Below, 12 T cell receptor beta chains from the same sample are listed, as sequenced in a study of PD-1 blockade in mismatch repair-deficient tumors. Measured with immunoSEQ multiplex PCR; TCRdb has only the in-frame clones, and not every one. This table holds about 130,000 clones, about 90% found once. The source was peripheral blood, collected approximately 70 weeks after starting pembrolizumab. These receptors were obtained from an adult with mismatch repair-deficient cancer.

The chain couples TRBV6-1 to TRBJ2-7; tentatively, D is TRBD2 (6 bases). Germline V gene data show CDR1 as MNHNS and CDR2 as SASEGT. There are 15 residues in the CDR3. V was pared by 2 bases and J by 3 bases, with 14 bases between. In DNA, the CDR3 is TGTGCCAGCAGTGAATGGACTACAAAAATCTACGAGCAGTACTTC. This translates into CASSEWTTKIYEQYF.

CDR3 bases: TGTGCCAGCAGTCTCGACAGCTTCTATGGCTACACCTTC. As protein: CASSLDSFYGYTF. V gene TRBV28 combines with J gene TRBJ1-2, with a tentative D call TRBD1 (5 bases). V was cut by 5 bases and J by 4 bases, with 11 bases left in between. This CDR3 has 13 residues. Germline values: CDR1 MDHEN, CDR2 SYDVKM.

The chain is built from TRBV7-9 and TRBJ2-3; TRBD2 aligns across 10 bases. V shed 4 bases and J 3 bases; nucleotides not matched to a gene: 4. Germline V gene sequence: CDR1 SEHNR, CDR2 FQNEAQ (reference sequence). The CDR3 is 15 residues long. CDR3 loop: CASSSAGGQTDTQYF. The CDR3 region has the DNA TGTGCCAGCAGCTCAGCGGGAGGGCAAACAGATACGCAGTATTTT.

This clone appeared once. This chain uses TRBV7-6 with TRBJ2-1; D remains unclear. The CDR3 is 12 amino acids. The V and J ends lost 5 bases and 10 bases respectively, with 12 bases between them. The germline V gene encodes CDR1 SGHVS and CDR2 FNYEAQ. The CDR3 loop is CASSTTGVEQFF. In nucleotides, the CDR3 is TGTGCCAGCAGCACCACTGGGGTCGAGCAGTTCTTC.

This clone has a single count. In DNA form, the CDR3 reads TGTGCCAGCAGAGTAAGACTAGCGGGAGTCGGCATTCAGTACTTC. As protein: CASRVRLAGVGIQYF. The gene calls are TRBV6-6 and TRBJ2-4, with 12 bases that match TRBD2. Germline CDR1 MNHNY, CDR2 SVGAGI (reference sequence). The CDR3 length is 15 residues. The J segment lost 9 bases and the V segment lost 6 bases, leaving 9 bases of the junction unmatched.

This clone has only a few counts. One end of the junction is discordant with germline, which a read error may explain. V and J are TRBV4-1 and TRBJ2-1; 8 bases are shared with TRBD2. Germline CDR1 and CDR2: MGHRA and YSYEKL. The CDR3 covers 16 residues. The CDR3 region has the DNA TGCGCCAGCAGCAAAGAGAAGGAGCGGGAGTACGCTGAGCAGTTCTTC. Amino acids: CASSKEKEREYAEQFF.

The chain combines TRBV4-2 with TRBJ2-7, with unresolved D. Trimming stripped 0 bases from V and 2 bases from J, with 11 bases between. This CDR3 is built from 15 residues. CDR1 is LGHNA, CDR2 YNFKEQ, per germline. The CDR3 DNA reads TGTGCCAGCAGCCAAGAAAATGTGAGAACCTACGAGCAGTACTTC. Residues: CASSQENVRTYEQYF.

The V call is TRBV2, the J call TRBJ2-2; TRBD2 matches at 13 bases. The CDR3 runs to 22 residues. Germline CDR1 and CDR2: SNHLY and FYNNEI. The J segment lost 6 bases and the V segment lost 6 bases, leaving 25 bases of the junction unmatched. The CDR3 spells CASRWTSGSTEPLDSLAGELFF. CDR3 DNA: TGTGCCAGCAGATGGACTAGCGGGAGCACCGAACCTTTAGATAGTCTCGCCGGGGAGCTGTTTTTT.

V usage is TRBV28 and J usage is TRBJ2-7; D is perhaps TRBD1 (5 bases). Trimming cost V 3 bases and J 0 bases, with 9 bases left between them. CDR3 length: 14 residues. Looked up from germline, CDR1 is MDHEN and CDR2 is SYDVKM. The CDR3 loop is CASSFQGVSYEQYF. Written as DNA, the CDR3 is TGTGCCAGCAGTTTCCAGGGCGTCTCCTACGAGCAGTACTTC.

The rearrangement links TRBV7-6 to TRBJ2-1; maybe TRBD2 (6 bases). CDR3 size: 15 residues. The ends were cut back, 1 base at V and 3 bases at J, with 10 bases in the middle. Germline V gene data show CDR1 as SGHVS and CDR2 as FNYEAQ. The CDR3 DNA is TGTGCCAGCAGCTTAGTGGAGGGAGTCTACAATGAGCAGTTCTTC. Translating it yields CASSLVEGVYNEQFF.

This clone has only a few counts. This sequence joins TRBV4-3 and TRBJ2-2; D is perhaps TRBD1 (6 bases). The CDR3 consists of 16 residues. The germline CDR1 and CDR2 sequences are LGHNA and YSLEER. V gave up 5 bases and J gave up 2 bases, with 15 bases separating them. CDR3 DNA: TGCGCCAGCAGCAGAATCGGACAGCACAACACCGGGGAGCTGTTTTTT. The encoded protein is CASSRIGQHNTGELFF.

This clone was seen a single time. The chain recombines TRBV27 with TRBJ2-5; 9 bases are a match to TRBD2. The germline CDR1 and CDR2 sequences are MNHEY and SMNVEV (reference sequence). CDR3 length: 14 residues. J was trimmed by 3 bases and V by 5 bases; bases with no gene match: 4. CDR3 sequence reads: CASSTRLAEETQYF. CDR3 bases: TGTGCCAGCAGTACCCGACTAGCGGAAGAGACCCAGTACTTC.